Presented here are 9 T cell receptor beta chains from one specimen sequenced in a study of OX40 agonist ivuxolimab in advanced cancers. Sequenced by immunoSEQ multiplex PCR; TCRdb stores in-frame clones only, minus some. The top ten clones hold approximately 0.78% of a sample with about 63,000 clones, around nine tenths of them seen once. The sample here was CD4+ or CD8+ T cells sorted from blood, taken in a trial of the OX40 agonist ivuxolimab. Every receptor here comes from an adult with an advanced solid tumor such as melanoma, head and neck, liver or kidney cancer.

The chain joins TRBV5-1 to TRBJ2-6; tentatively, D is TRBD1 (5 bases). This CDR3 is 17 amino acids long. V gave up 0 bases and J gave up 2 bases, with 12 bases separating them. Germline CDR1 and CDR2: SGHRS and YFSETQ. The CDR3 loop is CASSLGAGFTGANVLTF. Written as DNA, the CDR3 is TGCGCCAGCAGCTTGGGGGCAGGGTTCACTGGGGCCAACGTCCTGACTTTC.

This sequence joins TRBV2 and TRBJ2-5, with D perhaps assigned TRBD1 or TRBD2 (7 bases each). The V end lost 5 bases, the J end lost 2 bases, and 12 bases lay between the germline ends. The CDR3 loop spans 14 amino acids. Germline CDR1 and CDR2: SNHLY and FYNNEI. The chain's CDR3 is CASSSGTAQETQYF. CDR3 DNA sequence: TGTGCCAGCAGTAGCGGGACAGCTCAAGAGACCCAGTACTTC. Full variable domain (outside the CDR3, taken from reference TRBV2 and TRBJ2-5): EPEVTQTPSHQVTQMGQEVILRCVPISNHLYFYWYRQILGQKVEFLVSFYNNEISEKSEIFDDQFSVERPDGSNFTLKIRSTKLEDSAMYFCASSSGTAQETQYFGPGTRLLVL.

Only one count was recorded for this clone. J is TRBJ1-4 and V is TRBV7-2; 7 positions match TRBD1. The CDR3 extends over 14 amino acids. CDR1 SGHTA and CDR2 FQGNSA come from the germline V gene. The junction had 5 bases not matched to a gene; V was cut back by 3 bases and J by 7 bases. CDR3 protein: CASSLRTGSEKLFF. The CDR3 region has the DNA TGTGCCAGCAGCTTGAGGACAGGTTCTGAAAAACTGTTTTTT.

The chain combines TRBV5-6 with TRBJ2-3; D ambiguous. The CDR3 sequence is 16 residues long. Germline CDR1 reads SGHDT; CDR2 reads YYEEEE. V lost 0 bases, J lost 2 bases, and 13 bases lay in between. The CDR3 protein is CASSLVVWGNTDTQYF. The CDR3 nucleotides read TGTGCCAGCAGCTTGGTGGTCTGGGGAAACACAGATACGCAGTATTTT.

The gene calls are TRBV18 and TRBJ1-4; maybe TRBD1 (6 bases). Trimming removed 3 bases from V and 12 bases from J, with 14 bases in between. The germline V gene encodes CDR1 KGHSH and CDR2 LQKENI. This CDR3 comprises 13 residues. The CDR3 spells CASSPGLKGELFF. The DNA of the CDR3 is TGTGCCAGCTCACCTGGACTAAAGGGGGAACTGTTTTTT.

The rearrangement uses TRBV5-1 and TRBJ2-7; D not certain. The CDR3 consists of 14 residues. Germline-derived CDR1 and CDR2 are SGHRS and YFSETQ. V dropped 4 bases and J dropped 3 bases, with 14 bases sitting between them. Here the CDR3 reads CASSPEPTSYEQYF. The CDR3 bases are TGCGCCAGCAGCCCGGAACCGACAAGCTACGAGCAGTACTTC.

V usage is TRBV7-2 and J usage is TRBJ1-2, with D possibly matching TRBD1 (6 bases). Trimming stripped 2 bases from V and 0 bases from J, with 10 bases between. The germline gives CDR1 SGHTA, CDR2 FQGNSA. CDR3 length equals 15 residues. CDR3 amino acids: CASSLSGAANYGYTF. DNA for the CDR3: TGTGCCAGCAGCTTATCAGGGGCAGCTAACTATGGCTACACCTTC.

The gene calls are TRBV27 and TRBJ2-7; tentatively, D is TRBD1 or TRBD2 (5 bases each). Trimming stripped 5 bases from V and 2 bases from J, with 10 bases between. The CDR3 length is 13 residues. The germline V gene encodes CDR1 MNHEY and CDR2 SMNVEV (reference sequence). The CDR3 loop is CASSLRDPYEQYF. CDR3 DNA: TGTGCCAGCAGTCTCAGGGACCCCTACGAGCAGTACTTC.

This rearrangement joins TRBV11-3 to TRBJ2-1, with 9 nucleotides matching TRBD1. V shed 1 base and J 4 bases; nucleotides not matched to a gene: 5. Germline CDR1 and CDR2: SGHNT and YENEEA. The CDR3 is 16 residues long. The CDR3 sequence is CASSLGRTGAYNEQFF. DNA for the CDR3: TGTGCCAGCAGCTTAGGAAGGACAGGGGCGTACAATGAGCAGTTCTTC.